Listed here are 25 T cell receptor beta chains from one sample, sequenced in a study of cytomegalovirus exposure and HLA in healthy donors. Primers: 60 Vbeta forward and 13 Jbeta reverse. Using immunoSEQ multiplex PCR, the repertoire was profiled, and TCRdb retains in-frame clones only, with some absent. The table lists about 82,000 clones, around 70% of them singletons. Material: PBMCs. Source of these receptors: a man under 40 in good health and CMV-seropositive.

V is TRBV6-5 and J is TRBJ2-2, with D uncertain. The V end was cut by 0 bases, the J end by 7 bases, with 15 bases between. This CDR3 spans 16 amino acids. Germline loops: CDR1 MNHEY, CDR2 SVGAGI. CDR3 nucleotide sequence: TGTGCCAGCAGTTACTCGTCCGGGTTTTTGCGCGGGGAGCTGTTTTTT. Translation: CASSYSSGFLRGELFF.

This sequence joins TRBV21-1 and TRBJ1-1; whether TRBD1, the table's D call, matches the DNA was not checked. TRBV21-1 is shown as a pseudogene. The CDR3 runs to 19 residues. The chain's CDR3 is CASSKGNRVTGLAFAEAFF. In nucleotides, the CDR3 is TGTGCCAGCAGCAAAGGGAACAGGGTTACCGGATTAGCGTTCGCTGAAGCTTTCTTT.

This chain uses TRBV2 with TRBJ1-2; tentatively, D is TRBD1 (6 bases). CDR3 length equals 13 residues. Per the germline V gene, CDR1 is SNHLY and CDR2 is FYNNEI. V lost 6 bases to trimming and J lost 2 bases, with 10 bases between them. The CDR3 DNA reads TGTGCCAGCAGAGAGGACAGCAACTATGGCTACACCTTC. Its protein product is CASREDSNYGYTF.

Concerning this clone itself: One end of the junction is discordant with germline, which a read error may explain. The CDR3 sequence is CASSEELDKLYEQYF. The CDR3 DNA reads as TGTGCCAGCAGCGAAGAATTGGACAAACTCTACGAGCAGTACTTC. The chain combines TRBV6-1 with TRBJ2-7, with D possibly TRBD1 on 5 matching bases. Germline assignment: CDR1 MNHNS and CDR2 SASEGT. CDR3 length: 15 amino acids.

The chain combines TRBV4-3 with TRBJ1-1; maybe TRBD1 (5 bases). Trimming removed 0 bases at V and 5 bases at J, with 10 bases between. CDR3 size: 14 residues. The germline CDR1 and CDR2 sequences are LGHNA and YSLEER. The CDR3 nucleotides read TGCGCCAGCAGCCAAGATGGGGGGGGAACTGAAGCTTTCTTT. Translating it yields CASSQDGGGTEAFF.

The V call is TRBV4-1, the J call TRBJ1-6; the D gene is possibly TRBD1 (5 bases). Germline values: CDR1 MGHRA, CDR2 YSYEKL. CDR3 length equals 16 residues. The germline V and J ends were trimmed by 6 bases and 2 bases, with 14 bases remaining between them. The CDR3 bases are TGCGCCAGCAGACCTGAGCAGGGAACCTATAATTCACCCCTCCACTTT. Translating gives CASRPEQGTYNSPLHF.

The genes are TRBV4-2 and TRBJ2-2, with 10 bases that match TRBD1. With V trimmed by 2 bases and J by 3 bases, 6 bases remained unmatched. Germline V gene data show CDR1 as LGHNA and CDR2 as YNFKEQ. The CDR3 is 17 residues long. CDR3 sequence reads: CASSQRQGAGHTGELFF. Written as DNA, the CDR3 is TGTGCCAGCAGCCAAAGACAGGGGGCTGGTCACACCGGGGAGCTGTTTTTT.

The gene calls are TRBV9 and TRBJ2-2, with 7 bases matching TRBD1. Trimming removed 0 bases from V and 9 bases from J; junction bases left unmatched: 11. Germline CDR1 is SGDLS and CDR2 is YYNGEE. CDR3 size: 16 residues. The CDR3 is CASSVGGGQGVRELFF. CDR3 nucleotides: TGTGCCAGCAGCGTAGGGGGCGGGCAGGGGGTCCGGGAGCTGTTTTTT.

CDR3 region: CASSSGGARGNTIYF. The CDR3 DNA reads as TGTGCCAGCAGCTCCGGGGGGGCGCGAGGAAACACCATATATTTT. V usage is TRBV7-2 and J usage is TRBJ1-3; tentative D call: TRBD1 (6 bases). The CDR3 has 15 residues. Trimming removed 4 bases at V and 4 bases at J, with 14 bases between. Germline CDR1 reads SGHTA; CDR2 reads FQGNSA.

The chain carries TRBV4-2 and TRBJ2-1; 8 nucleotides agree with TRBD2. The germline V gene encodes CDR1 LGHNA and CDR2 YNFKEQ. The CDR3 spans 15 residues. After removal of 6 bases from V and 4 bases from J, the junction contained 8 bases not matched to a gene. The CDR3 loop reads CASRLAGVSYNEQFF. As DNA, the CDR3 is TGTGCCAGCAGGCTAGCGGGTGTGTCGTACAATGAGCAGTTCTTC.

The V gene is TRBV5-4, the J gene TRBJ2-5; 10 positions match TRBD1. V shed 4 bases, J shed 0 bases, and the junction held 3 bases outside the gene matches. The V gene's germline CDR1 is SGHNT and CDR2 YYREEE (reference sequence). The CDR3 extends over 15 amino acids. The CDR3 sequence is CASSRDRGDQETQYF. The CDR3 DNA follows: TGTGCCAGCAGCCGGGACAGGGGAGACCAAGAGACCCAGTACTTC.

The V call is TRBV7-2, the J call TRBJ2-5; D is possibly TRBD2 (6 bases). Trimming cost V 4 bases and J 5 bases, with 8 bases left between them. The CDR3 loop spans 12 amino acids. CDR1 is SGHTA, CDR2 FQGNSA, per germline. For the CDR3, the DNA is TGTGCCAGCAGCTCTCTAGCGGAGACCCAGTACTTC. Amino acid sequence: CASSSLAETQYF.

The chain employs TRBV5-4 and TRBJ2-7; 8 bases map to TRBD2. The junction had 4 bases not matched to a gene; V was cut back by 4 bases and J by 1 base. Germline assignment: CDR1 SGHNT and CDR2 YYREEE (reference sequence). The CDR3 contains 14 residues. The CDR3 DNA is TGTGCCAGCAGCCAACGGGGGGGGTCCTACGAGCAGTACTTC. It yields the protein CASSQRGGSYEQYF.

This clone was detected a few times. The rearrangement joins TRBV5-1 to TRBJ1-1; D unclear. Germline V lookup: CDR1 SGHRS, CDR2 YFSETQ. This CDR3 is 15 amino acids long. Trimming removed 2 bases at V and 0 bases at J, with 11 bases between. The DNA of the CDR3 is TGCGCCAGCAGCTTAATCGGGAACATGAACACTGAAGCTTTCTTT. As protein: CASSLIGNMNTEAFF.

The chain carries TRBV30 and TRBJ2-5; D possibly corresponds to TRBD1 (6 bases). Trimming took off 2 bases at V and 2 bases at J, with 12 bases between the two ends. The CDR3 has 14 residues. Germline values: CDR1 GTSNPN, CDR2 SVGIG (reference sequence). Here the CDR3 reads CAWSLGQGQETQYF. The CDR3 DNA is TGTGCCTGGAGTCTAGGGCAGGGGCAAGAGACCCAGTACTTC.

The chain combines TRBV7-2 with TRBJ1-4; possibly TRBD1 for D (5 bases). This CDR3 region has 15 residues. Germline V gene sequence: CDR1 SGHTA, CDR2 FQGNSA. V was cut by 1 base and J by 7 bases, with 13 bases left in between. CDR3 region: CASSLGAPGGEKLFF. As DNA, the CDR3 is TGTGCCAGCAGCTTAGGGGCCCCCGGGGGTGAAAAACTGTTTTTT.

The rearrangement uses TRBV19 and TRBJ2-7, with 14 bases matching TRBD2. This CDR3 has 17 amino acids. Germline V gene data show CDR1 as LNHDA and CDR2 as SQIVND (reference sequence). V shed 3 bases, J shed 4 bases, and the junction held 8 bases outside the gene matches. The CDR3 nucleotides are TGTGCCAGTAGTATCGCCGGGACTAGCGGGAGTCGGTACGAGCAGTACTTC. Translation: CASSIAGTSGSRYEQYF. Based on the CDR3 plus reference TRBV19 and TRBJ2-7, the full variable domain is DGGITQSPKYLFRKEGQNVTLSCEQNLNHDAMYWYRQDPGQGLRLIYYSQIVNDFQKGDIAEGYSVSREKKESFPLTVTSAQKNPTAFYLCASSIAGTSGSRYEQYFGPGTRLTVT.

The CDR3 loop is CASSLYSGGARETQYF. In DNA form, the CDR3 reads TGTGCCAGCAGTTTATACAGCGGGGGGGCCCGAGAGACCCAGTACTTC. This chain connects TRBV27 to TRBJ2-5; 10 bases align to TRBD2. Losses at the gene ends were 1 base for V and 4 bases for J; bases not matched to a gene: 6. The CDR3 contains 16 residues. The germline CDR1 and CDR2 sequences are MNHEY and SMNVEV (reference sequence).

This chain uses TRBV10-3 with TRBJ2-3; 7 bases line up with TRBD2. J was trimmed by 0 bases and V by 0 bases; bases with no gene match: 3. CDR1 and CDR2 (germline): ENHRY, SYGVKD. The CDR3 spans 16 residues. The CDR3 is CAISESEAGSTDTQYF. The CDR3, as DNA: TGTGCCATCAGTGAGTCGGAAGCGGGGAGCACAGATACGCAGTATTTT.

The rearrangement uses TRBV5-1 and TRBJ2-5; TRBD1 matches 7 bases. The end of the DNA is better explained by TRBJ2-7, so the J call may be wrong. Germline lookup yields CDR1 SGHRS and CDR2 YFSETQ. The length of the CDR3 is 13 residues. DNA for the CDR3: TGCGCCAGCAACGACAACAGGGGCTACGAGCAGTACTTC. Translation: CASNDNRGYEQYF.

The chain uses TRBV19 and TRBJ2-1; a possible D gene is TRBD2 (6 bases). The V end was cut by 9 bases, the J end by 4 bases, with 13 bases between. The CDR3 runs 13 residues. Per the germline V gene, CDR1 is LNHDA and CDR2 is SQIVND (reference sequence). The CDR3 DNA sequence: TGTGCCAGCCGGGACTCGCCGTACAATGAGCAGTTCTTC. Encoded protein: CASRDSPYNEQFF.

The V gene is TRBV30, the J gene TRBJ1-1; tentative D call: TRBD1 (5 bases). CDR3 length: 12 amino acids. V lost 0 bases and J lost 7, with 9 bases in between. Germline CDR1 and CDR2: GTSNPN and SVGIG (reference sequence). The CDR3 region is CAWSVQVCEAFF. The CDR3, as DNA: TGTGCCTGGAGTGTACAGGTATGTGAAGCTTTCTTT.

This chain links TRBV9 with TRBJ1-2; D is unclear. Germline V gives CDR1 SGDLS, CDR2 YYNGEE. There are 11 residues in the CDR3. V was cut by 2 bases and J by 6 bases, with 5 bases left in between. For the CDR3, the DNA is TGTGCCAGCAGCGTGAGCGATGGCTACACCTTC. It translates to CASSVSDGYTF.

The V and J genes are TRBV30 and TRBJ2-7; 9 bases agree with TRBD1. The V gene end was trimmed by 0 bases and the J gene end by 3 bases; junction bases not matched to a gene: 6. The CDR3 sequence is 15 residues long. Germline CDR1 GTSNPN, CDR2 SVGIG (reference sequence). DNA of the CDR3: TGTGCCTGGAGTGTTGGAGGGACAGGGCACTACGAGCAGTACTTC. The encoded protein is CAWSVGGTGHYEQYF.

The CDR3 spells CASSQTGGNVRTQYF. The CDR3 bases are TGTGCCAGTAGCCAAACAGGGGGTAACGTGCGGACGCAGTATTTT. The chain uses TRBV19 and TRBJ2-3, with 8 bases fitting TRBD1. The CDR3 loop spans 15 amino acids. J was trimmed by 9 bases and V by 6 bases; bases with no gene match: 14. Germline assignment: CDR1 LNHDA and CDR2 SQIVND (reference sequence).